This T cell receptor beta chain emerged from a study of T cells after yellow fever vaccination. Study-level points and caveats: In post-booster samples, most primary-vaccination clones reappeared (96% CD4, 88% CD8).

As to this clonotype: Its target is unknown.

The CDR3 runs 16 residues. Unmatched junction bases numbered 8, after V lost 5 bases and J lost 5 bases. A 5'RACE template-switching step, the method used to make TCR cDNA, added a universal primer site and UMIs. One entry per CDR3 protein results from TCRdb running MiXCR on the 5' RACE reads. This sample has around 550,000 distinct CDR3 sequences, with about a fifth found just once. The receptor was derived from a man aged 25 to 40 who received the YFV17D yellow fever vaccine. Specimen: PBMCs, collected 15 days after the yellow fever booster vaccination. J is TRBJ2-3 and V is TRBV12-3 or TRBV12-4; 12 bases are shared with TRBD2. CDR3 loop: CASSPARLAGEDTQYF. The CDR3 coding sequence is TGTGCCAGCAGTCCCGCCCGACTAGCGGGAGAAGATACGCAGTATTTT.